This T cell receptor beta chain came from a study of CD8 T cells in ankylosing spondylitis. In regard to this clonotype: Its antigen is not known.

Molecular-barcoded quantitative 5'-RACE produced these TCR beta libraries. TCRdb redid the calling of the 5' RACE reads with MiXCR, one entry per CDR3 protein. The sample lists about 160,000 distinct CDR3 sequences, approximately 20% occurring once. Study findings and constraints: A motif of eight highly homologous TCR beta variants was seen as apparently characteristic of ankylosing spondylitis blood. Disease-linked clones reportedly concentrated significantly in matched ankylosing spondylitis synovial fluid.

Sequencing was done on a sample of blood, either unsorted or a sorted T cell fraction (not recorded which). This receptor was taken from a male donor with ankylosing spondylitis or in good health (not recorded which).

CDR3 sequence reads: CSVNQETQYF. CDR3 in DNA: TGCAGTGTCAACCAAGAGACCCAGTACTTC. V gene TRBV20-1 combines with J gene TRBJ2-5; unclear D gene. Trimming took 7 bases from V and 0 from J, leaving 3 bases between them. CDR1 and CDR2 from the germline V gene are DFQATT and SNEGSKA (reference sequence). The CDR3 extends over 10 amino acids.